The 5 T cell receptor beta chains below come from one sample, sequenced in a study of control samples from healthy donors and cancer patients. The method was immunoSEQ multiplex PCR; TCRdb's version includes in-frame clones alone and lacks a portion of them. The repertoire holds 150,000 to 200,000 clones, with 85% to 90% as singletons. The material sequenced was blood. These receptors were taken from a woman aged 45-65 years in good health.

The chain couples TRBV29-1 to TRBJ2-7; 11 nucleotides match TRBD1. The germline V gene encodes CDR1 SQVTM and CDR2 ANQGSEA. The CDR3 runs to 13 residues. Germline trimming cut 3 bases from V and 6 bases from J; bases unmatched to any gene: 4. CDR3 residues: CSVDGQGAFEQYF. DNA of the CDR3: TGCAGCGTTGATGGACAGGGGGCTTTCGAGCAGTACTTC.

The genes are TRBV12-3 or TRBV12-4 and TRBJ1-1, with a possible D match to TRBD1 (6 bases). The V end lost 8 bases, the J end lost 1 base, and 11 bases lay between the germline ends. The CDR3 extends over 13 amino acids. The CDR3 loop reads CASFRDTNTEAFF. The CDR3 DNA sequence: TGTGCCAGCTTCAGGGACACGAACACTGAAGCTTTCTTT.

CDR3 region: CAISESQGGPGNTIYF. The CDR3 bases are TGTGCCATCAGTGAGTCGCAAGGTGGTCCTGGAAACACCATATATTTT. The genes are TRBV10-3 and TRBJ1-3; D not certain. Germline V gene lookup returns CDR1 ENHRY and CDR2 SYGVKD. There are 16 residues in the CDR3. Trimming left V 0 bases short and J 2 bases short, with 11 bases between.

The rearrangement joins TRBV6-4 to TRBJ1-1; 10 bases line up with TRBD1. CDR1 MRHNA and CDR2 SNTAGT come from the germline V gene. Trimming took 4 bases from V and 6 from J; bases not matched to a gene: 5. The CDR3 totals 14 residues. CDR3 DNA sequence: TGTGCCAGCAGTGTGGACAGGGGGATGGCTGAAGCTTTCTTT. It encodes CASSVDRGMAEAFF.

The chain carries TRBV5-5 and TRBJ1-1; 10 bases match TRBD1. V shed 4 bases and J 3 bases; nucleotides not matched to a gene: 12. Germline assignment: CDR1 SGHKS and CDR2 YYEKEE (reference sequence). The CDR3 has 17 amino acids. The CDR3 loop is CASSTLPRGQGHTEAFF. The CDR3 DNA follows: TGTGCCAGCAGCACACTCCCGAGGGGACAGGGGCACACTGAAGCTTTCTTT.